Listed below are T cell receptor beta chains from one sample, sequenced in a study of Ad26.COV2.S vaccination and SARS-CoV-2 variants. Clones were sequenced by immunoSEQ multiplex PCR, and TCRdb holds only the in-frame ones, with some missing. The table shows 400,000 to 450,000 clones, with approximately 90% occurring only once. Sequencing was performed on peripheral blood, taken in a trial of Ad26.COV2.S vaccine versus placebo. The origin of the receptors is a person aged 18-60 years who received the Ad26.COV2.S COVID-19 vaccine or a placebo. The CDR3 runs from the conserved cysteine through the conserved F or W. A D gene is named only where the DNA matches it firmly. Clone size, where shown, is once, few, many, or a class for clones that have expanded.

TRBV2	-	-	TRBJ1-3	CASNGYGTLGPGNTIYF	TGTGCCAGCAATGGGTATGGCACCCTGGGCCCTGGAAACACCATATATTTT
TRBV7-9	TRBD2	once	TRBJ2-1	CASRGTSLGNEQFF	TGTGCCAGCAGAGGGACTAGCTTGGGCAATGAGCAGTTCTTC
TRBV20-1	-	-	TRBJ2-3	CSARGTDTQYF	TGCAGTGCTAGAGGCACAGATACGCAGTATTTT
TRBV25-1	TRBD2	-	TRBJ2-1	CASSGLAGIRNEQFF	TGTGCCAGCAGTGGACTAGCGGGAATTAGAAATGAGCAGTTCTTC
TRBV4-3	TRBD2	-	TRBJ2-1	CASSQSKLAHYNEQFF	TGCGCCAGCAGCCAATCGAAACTAGCGCACTACAATGAGCAGTTCTTC
TRBV4-1	-	-	TRBJ1-1	CASSQDRSENENTEAFF	TGCGCCAGCAGCCAAGATCGGTCAGAAAATGAGAACACTGAAGCTTTCTTT
TRBV16	TRBD2	once	TRBJ2-1	CASSQGRLAGQNEQFF	TGTGCCAGCAGCCAAGGGCGACTAGCGGGACAAAATGAGCAGTTCTTC
TRBV30	-	-	TRBJ1-1	CAWATIAGFPEAFF	TGTGCCTGGGCTACAATAGCAGGGTTCCCTGAAGCTTTCTTT
TRBV14	-	-	TRBJ2-1	CASSPGPGPKRSEQFF	TGTGCCAGCAGCCCGGGACCAGGTCCTAAGCGTAGTGAGCAGTTCTTC
TRBV5-1	TRBD2	-	TRBJ2-1	CASSSSGTSYNEQFF	TGCGCCAGCAGCTCTAGCGGGACGTCCTACAATGAGCAGTTCTTC
TRBV7-2	-	-	TRBJ2-5	CASSLKDVETQYF	TGTGCCAGCAGCCTTAAGGACGTGGAGACCCAGTACTTC
TRBV18	-	-	TRBJ2-2	CASSSWTANTGELFF	TGTGCCAGCTCAAGTTGGACAGCGAACACCGGGGAGCTGTTTTTT
TRBV12-5	TRBD1	-	TRBJ1-2	CASGRIRGRTYGYTF	TGTGCTAGTGGTCGTATCAGGGGGCGGACTTATGGCTACACCTTC
TRBV15	TRBD1	-	TRBJ1-5	CATSSDDRANQPQHF	TGTGCCACCAGCAGCGATGACAGGGCCAATCAGCCCCAGCATTTT
TRBV5-4	-	-	TRBJ2-7	CASSLGQYYEQYF	TGTGCCAGCAGCTTGGGGCAGTACTACGAGCAGTACTTC
TRBV5-1	-	few	TRBJ1-6	CASSLRQNSPLHF	TGCGCCAGCAGCTTGCGCCAGAATTCACCCCTCCACTTT
TRBV12-3/TRBV12-4	-	-	TRBJ2-1	CASRKGYNEQFF	TGTGCCAGCAGGAAGGGCTACAATGAGCAGTTCTTC
TRBV4-2	TRBD1	-	TRBJ1-5	CASSLSGDREGTPQHF	TGTGCCAGCAGCCTCTCAGGGGACAGGGAGGGGACGCCCCAGCATTTT
TRBV7-3	-	once	TRBJ2-5	CASSRGQRETQYF	TGTGCCAGCAGCCGCGGACAGCGGGAGACCCAGTACTTC
TRBV7-2	TRBD2	-	TRBJ2-1	CASSSGLAGAYNEQFF	TGTGCCAGCAGCTCAGGGCTAGCGGGGGCCTACAATGAGCAGTTCTTC
TRBV6-5	-	-	TRBJ2-5	CASIGSETQYF	TGTGCCAGCATTGGGAGCGAGACCCAGTACTTC
TRBV27	-	-	TRBJ1-3	CASSLRSTSGDTIYF	TGTGCCAGCAGTTTAAGGTCGACCTCAGGGGACACCATATATTTT
TRBV6-5	-	-	TRBJ1-1	CASSRPRDLGAAFF	TGTGCCAGCAGCCGCCCCCGGGACCTGGGGGCGGCTTTCTTT
TRBV6-5	TRBD1	-	TRBJ1-2	CASGLDRGGGGYTF	TGTGCCAGCGGGTTGGACAGGGGGGGTGGTGGCTACACCTTC
TRBV6-5	-	-	TRBJ1-1	CASSKQWGYTEAFF	TGTGCCAGCAGTAAACAGTGGGGATACACTGAAGCTTTCTTT
TRBV5-4	-	-	TRBJ2-5	CAMTSSVQETQYF	TGTGCCATGACTTCTAGCGTTCAAGAGACCCAGTACTTC
TRBV29-1	-	-	TRBJ1-1	CSAISTPGARAFF	TGCAGCGCCATCTCTACCCCGGGGGCGCGAGCTTTCTTT
TRBV4-1	TRBD2	-	TRBJ2-1	CASSQVWAGGHEQFF	TGCGCCAGCAGCCAAGTATGGGCGGGAGGTCATGAGCAGTTCTTC
TRBV18	TRBD1	-	TRBJ1-1	CASSPTGDTEAFF	TGTGCCAGCTCACCGACAGGGGACACTGAAGCTTTCTTT
TRBV19	TRBD2	-	TRBJ2-3	CASRNPTSGRTDTQYF	TGTGCCAGTAGAAATCCGACTAGCGGGAGGACAGATACGCAGTATTTT
TRBV10-3	-	-	TRBJ1-6	CAISESHTNSPLHF	TGTGCCATCAGTGAGTCTCATACGAATTCACCCCTCCACTTT
TRBV27	-	-	TRBJ2-1	CASSIMPPSYNEQFF	TGTGCCAGCAGTATTATGCCCCCTTCCTACAATGAGCAGTTCTTC
TRBV2	-	-	TRBJ2-4	CASSATRENIQYF	TGTGCCAGCAGTGCGACTAGAGAAAACATTCAGTACTTC
TRBV7-8	TRBD2	-	TRBJ2-7	CASVPGTSSEQYF	TGTGCCAGCGTACCCGGGACTAGCTCCGAGCAGTACTTC
TRBV7-6	TRBD1	-	TRBJ2-2	CASSTVGQGQNTGELFF	TGTGCCAGCAGCACAGTGGGACAGGGGCAGAACACCGGGGAGCTGTTTTTT
TRBV27	TRBD1	-	TRBJ1-4	CASSLSASGGSNEKLFF	TGTGCCAGCAGTTTATCCGCTTCAGGGGGCAGTAATGAAAAACTGTTTTTT
TRBV7-9	-	-	TRBJ2-7	CASSLGRSHSYEQYF	TGTGCCAGCAGCCTGGGCCGAAGTCATTCCTACGAGCAGTACTTC
TRBV10-3	-	-	TRBJ1-5	CAINGVNSNQPQHF	TGTGCCATCAATGGGGTCAATAGCAATCAGCCCCAGCATTTT
TRBV5-1	-	once	TRBJ2-2	CASSLGAGVHTGELFF	TGCGCCAGCAGCTTGGGGGCAGGAGTTCACACCGGGGAGCTGTTTTTT
TRBV5-1	-	-	TRBJ1-1	CASSLAPANTEAFF	TGCGCCAGCAGCTTGGCCCCGGCCAACACTGAAGCTTTCTTT
TRBV14	-	-	TRBJ2-1	CASSTYNEQFF	TGTGCCAGCTCGACTTACAATGAGCAGTTCTTC
TRBV6-2/TRBV6-3	-	-	TRBJ1-2	CASSFSAVGGYTF	TGTGCCAGCAGTTTCAGTGCGGTAGGAGGCTACACCTTC
TRBV30	-	-	TRBJ1-1	CAWKESDLNTEAFF	TGTGCCTGGAAGGAGAGCGATTTGAACACTGAAGCTTTCTTT
TRBV7-2	TRBD2	-	TRBJ2-7	CASSFKREVAEQYF	TGTGCCAGCAGCTTCAAGCGGGAGGTAGCCGAGCAGTACTTC
TRBV5-1	TRBD1	-	TRBJ2-7	CASSPGPLGDRGKGEQYF	TGCGCCAGCAGCCCCGGACCCCTCGGGGACAGGGGGAAGGGCGAGCAGTACTTC